This record concerns one TCR beta chain sequence. Its target is unknown. CDR1 and CDR2 from the germline V gene are SGHTA and FQGTGA. The CDR3 consists of 15 residues. Trimming shortened V by 2 bases and J by 1 base, and 12 bases separated the two germline ends. Time point reported: blood 4 weeks post-SBRT, at nephrectomy. Treatment noted: 15 Gy SBRT to primary tumor, nephrectomy 4 weeks later. Nephrectomy followed 15 Gy stereotactic body radiation by 4 weeks. The tumor was a clear cell renal cell carcinoma. Produced via immunoSEQ multiplex PCR; TCRdb's table is partial and in-frame only. The sample carries around 170,000 clones, about 88% recorded once. The data were taken from a study of radiation and T cells in renal cell carcinoma. Study-wide findings and caveats: From baseline, blood top tumor clonotypes peaked at 2 weeks post-radiation. Without pretreatment biopsies, baseline tumor clonotype presence was undetermined.

The sequence was obtained from a woman between 50 and 59 years old with renal cell carcinoma. Material: blood, obtained from a patient whose treatment included radiotherapy and nephrectomy. The V and J genes are TRBV7-3 and TRBJ2-7, with TRBD2 as a possible D gene (5 bases). In DNA form, the CDR3 reads TGTGCCAGCAGCTTATCCAGCGGTGGATCCTACGAGCAGTACTTC. The encoded protein is CASSLSSGGSYEQYF.